This TCR beta chain was recorded in a study of T cell responses to AZD1222 COVID-19 vaccine. Study-level results: Researchers report vaccine-associated CD4 TCRs spanning spike, with dominance at 160-218 and 743-854. The study reported that nearly half of spike-specific TCRs target unmutated variant regions. Researchers took repertoire samples only after the peak T cell response had come. In a largely white British group with more females than males, clonal diversity was possibly underestimated.

Germline-derived CDR1 and CDR2 are SGHRS and YFSETQ. The ends were cut back, 4 bases at V and 4 bases at J, with 15 bases in the middle. The CDR3 covers 15 residues. Comment on this clone: As yet, its antigen is unknown.

Clones were sequenced by immunoSEQ multiplex PCR, and TCRdb holds only the in-frame ones, with some missing. The sample shows some 160,000 clones, 87% of them seen only once. The sequence derives from an adult who received the AZD1222 COVID-19 vaccine. The starting material was peripheral blood, obtained 28 days after the second AZD1222 dose. V and J are TRBV5-1 and TRBJ2-1; D perhaps matches TRBD2 (6 bases). CDR3 amino acids: CASSPPRDSYNEQFF. The CDR3 DNA follows: TGCGCCAGCAGCCCTCCCCGGGACTCGTACAATGAGCAGTTCTTC.